The clone carrying this TCR beta chain was seen a single time. The target antigen is unknown. The CDR3 length is 16 residues. V was clipped by 5 bases and J by 6 bases, with 23 bases between them. Germline CDR1 reads SGHAT; CDR2 reads FQDESV (reference sequence). A sample-barcoded 5' primer and a J-beta primer mix were used in a second PCR of about 6 to 11 cycles. Each CDR3 protein is one row after TCRdb ran MiXCR on the 5' RACE reads. Of roughly 900,000 distinct CDR3 sequences listed, 40% to 60% are singletons. This entry comes from a study of blood T cells in healthy people across ages. Overall study results and limits: The donors' CMV status was not determined, possibly confounding changes in expanded clonotypes. Unsorted PBMCs blocked a conclusive comparison of naive and antigen-experienced cells.

This chain uses TRBV11-1 with TRBJ2-7; D is perhaps TRBD1 (6 bases). The receptor was derived from a man in his thirties or forties in good health. The sequencing sample was made of blood. For the CDR3, the DNA is TGTGCCAGCAGCCCGGGCCGGACAGAGGTCACGGGCGAGCAGTACTTC. Translated, it gives CASSPGRTEVTGEQYF.